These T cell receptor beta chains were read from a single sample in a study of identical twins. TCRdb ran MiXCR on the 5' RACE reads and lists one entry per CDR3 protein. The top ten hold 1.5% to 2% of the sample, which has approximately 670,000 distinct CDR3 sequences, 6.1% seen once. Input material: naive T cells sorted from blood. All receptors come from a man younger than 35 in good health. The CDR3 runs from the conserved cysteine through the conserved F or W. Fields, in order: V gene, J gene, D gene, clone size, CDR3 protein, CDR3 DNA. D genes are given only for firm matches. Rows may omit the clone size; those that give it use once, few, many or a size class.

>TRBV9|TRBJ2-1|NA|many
CASSGGLGLSNEQFF
TGTGCCAGCAGCGGGGGTTTAGGTCTAAGCAATGAGCAGTTCTTC
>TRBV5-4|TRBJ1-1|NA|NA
CASSLLAGMGEAFF
TGTGCCAGCAGCTTGTTGGCAGGGATGGGTGAAGCTTTCTTT
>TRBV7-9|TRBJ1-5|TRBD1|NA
CASSSGGIVGNQPQHF
TGTGCCAGCAGCTCAGGGGGGATTGTTGGCAATCAGCCCCAGCATTTT
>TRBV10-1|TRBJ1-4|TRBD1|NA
CARPSTGYNEKLFF
TGCGCCAGGCCCTCGACAGGGTATAATGAAAAACTGTTTTTT
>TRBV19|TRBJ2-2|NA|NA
CASSDRAPYVGELFF
TGTGCCAGTAGTGACCGGGCTCCATACGTCGGGGAGCTGTTTTTT
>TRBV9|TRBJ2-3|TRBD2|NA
CASSVGSGRDTQYF
TGTGCCAGCAGCGTAGGTAGCGGGAGGGATACGCAGTATTTT
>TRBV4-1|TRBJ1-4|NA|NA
CASSQGLANEKLFF
TGCGCCAGCAGCCAGGGCTTGGCTAATGAAAAACTGTTTTTT
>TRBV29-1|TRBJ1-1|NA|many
CSVTQMYGNTEAFF
TGCAGCGTGACGCAAATGTACGGGAACACTGAAGCTTTCTTT
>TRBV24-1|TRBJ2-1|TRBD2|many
CATSDPLAGGGNEQFF
TGTGCCACCAGTGACCCCCTAGCGGGAGGGGGCAATGAGCAGTTCTTC
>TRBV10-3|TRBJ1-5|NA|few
CAISEAGPDQPQHF
TGTGCCATCAGTGAAGCAGGGCCGGACCAGCCCCAGCATTTT
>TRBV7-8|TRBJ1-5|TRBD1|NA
CASSLTGAHNQPQHF
TGTGCCAGCAGCCTAACAGGGGCCCACAATCAGCCCCAGCATTTT
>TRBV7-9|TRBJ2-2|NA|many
CASSPRRNTGELFF
TGCGCCAGCAGCCCCCGGAGGAACACCGGGGAGCTGTTTTTT
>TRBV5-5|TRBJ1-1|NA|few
CASSLARVGLGTEAFF
TGTGCCAGCAGCTTGGCCAGGGTAGGGCTGGGTACTGAAGCTTTCTTT
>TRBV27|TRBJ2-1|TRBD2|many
CASSWGLAGVNEQFF
TGTGCCAGCAGTTGGGGGCTAGCGGGCGTCAATGAGCAGTTCTTC
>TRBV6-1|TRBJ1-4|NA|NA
CASQDGYNEKLFF
TGTGCCAGCCAAGACGGATATAATGAAAAACTGTTTTTT
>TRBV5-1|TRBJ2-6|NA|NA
CASSKTGKIAGANVLTF
TGCGCCAGCAGCAAAACAGGGAAGATAGCTGGGGCCAACGTCCTGACTTTC
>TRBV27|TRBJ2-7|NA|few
CASSPGAFYEQYF
TGTGCCAGCAGTCCCGGAGCCTTCTACGAGCAGTACTTC
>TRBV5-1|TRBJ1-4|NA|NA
CASSLGQYNEKLFF
TGCGCCAGCAGCTTGGGACAGTATAATGAAAAACTGTTTTTT
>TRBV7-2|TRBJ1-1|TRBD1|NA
CASSLNLGTGIFAFF
TGTGCCAGCAGCTTAAATCTCGGGACAGGGATCTTCGCTTTCTTT
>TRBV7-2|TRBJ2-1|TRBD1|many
CASSLVQGIGTEQFF
TGTGCCAGCAGCTTAGTACAGGGGATAGGGACTGAGCAGTTCTTC
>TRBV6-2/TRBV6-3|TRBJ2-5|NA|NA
CASSYGAQGRLKTQYF
TGTGCCAGCAGTTATGGGGCCCAGGGGAGGTTGAAGACCCAGTACTTC
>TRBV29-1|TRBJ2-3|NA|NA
CSGAGQTLTDTQYF
TGCAGCGGAGCCGGACAAACCCTCACAGATACGCAGTATTTT
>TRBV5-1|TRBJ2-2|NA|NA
CASSLAGVGELFF
TGCGCCAGCAGCTTGGCCGGGGTTGGGGAGCTGTTTTTT
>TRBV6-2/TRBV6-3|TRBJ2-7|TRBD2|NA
CASSYGLAGGPYF
TGTGCCAGCAGTTACGGACTAGCGGGAGGGCCGTACTTC
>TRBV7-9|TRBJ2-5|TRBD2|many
CASRPRREGRETQYF
TGTGCCAGCAGACCGCGTAGGGAGGGCCGCGAGACCCAGTACTTC
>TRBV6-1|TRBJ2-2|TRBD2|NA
CASTINGLAGDAGELFF
TGTGCCAGCACCATTAACGGTCTAGCGGGAGACGCTGGGGAGCTGTTTTTT
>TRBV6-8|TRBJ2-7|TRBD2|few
CASSYFAGLAVYEQYF
TGTGCCAGCAGTTACTTCGCGGGACTAGCAGTCTACGAGCAGTACTTC
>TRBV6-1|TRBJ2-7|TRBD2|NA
CASRSWEGKFDEQYF
TGTGCCAGCAGGTCTTGGGAGGGAAAGTTCGACGAGCAGTACTTC
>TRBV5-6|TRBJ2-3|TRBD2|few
CASTHLPGLATDTQYF
TGTGCCAGCACCCATCTACCGGGACTAGCAACAGATACGCAGTATTTT
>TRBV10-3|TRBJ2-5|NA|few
CAISEGGPKETQYF
TGTGCCATCAGTGAGGGGGGCCCGAAGGAGACCCAGTACTTC
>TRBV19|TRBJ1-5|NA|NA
CASSGSENSNQPQHF
TGTGCCAGTAGCGGGTCGGAAAATAGCAATCAGCCCCAGCATTTT
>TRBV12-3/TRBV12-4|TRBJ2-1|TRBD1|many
CASRNRDRGYNEQFF
TGTGCCAGCAGAAACCGGGACAGGGGTTACAATGAGCAGTTCTTC
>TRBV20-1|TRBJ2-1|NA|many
CSARDPAGWNNEQFF
TGCAGTGCTAGAGATCCGGCGGGATGGAACAATGAGCAGTTCTTC
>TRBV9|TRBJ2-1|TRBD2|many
CASSVAKAGPLLNEQFF
TGTGCCAGCAGCGTAGCGAAAGCGGGACCTCTCCTCAATGAGCAGTTCTTC
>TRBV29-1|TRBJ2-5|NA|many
CSVEDAFGETQYF
TGCAGCGTTGAGGACGCGTTTGGGGAGACCCAGTACTTC
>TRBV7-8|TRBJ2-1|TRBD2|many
CASSFASAGVSPNEQFF
TGTGCCAGCAGCTTCGCATCGGCGGGAGTTTCTCCCAATGAGCAGTTCTTC
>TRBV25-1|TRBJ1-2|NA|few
CASSEVGGGDGYTF
TGTGCCAGCAGTGAAGTGGGAGGGGGTGATGGCTACACCTTC
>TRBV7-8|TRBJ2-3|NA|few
CANSPGLPSDTQYF
TGTGCCAATTCGCCGGGACTGCCCTCAGATACGCAGTATTTT
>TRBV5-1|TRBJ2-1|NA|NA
CASRGSYEQFF
TGCGCCAGCAGAGGTAGCTATGAGCAGTTCTTC
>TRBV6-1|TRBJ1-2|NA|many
CASSRTAANYGYTF
TGTGCCAGCAGCCGGACAGCGGCTAACTATGGCTACACCTTC
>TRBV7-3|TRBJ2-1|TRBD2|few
CASSVSGRSDNEQFF
TGTGCCAGCAGCGTAAGCGGGAGGTCCGACAATGAGCAGTTCTTC
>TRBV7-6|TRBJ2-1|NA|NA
CASSLARRNEQFF
TGTGCCAGCAGCTTAGCAAGGCGGAATGAGCAGTTCTTC
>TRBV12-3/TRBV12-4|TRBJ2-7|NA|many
CASSLGGHVYEQYF
TGTGCCAGCAGTTTAGGGGGGCATGTCTACGAGCAGTACTTC
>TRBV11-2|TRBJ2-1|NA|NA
CASSEYPQSGTGNNEQFF
TGTGCCAGCAGCGAATACCCGCAATCCGGGACCGGTAACAATGAGCAGTTCTTC
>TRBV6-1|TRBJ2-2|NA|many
CASRPTWRETGELFF
TGTGCCAGCAGGCCGACCTGGCGAGAGACCGGGGAGCTGTTTTTT
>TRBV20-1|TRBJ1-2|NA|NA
CSARDTGSGGYTF
TGCAGTGCTAGAGATACGGGAAGCGGCGGCTACACCTTC
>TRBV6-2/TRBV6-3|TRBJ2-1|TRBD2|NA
CASGYGFIAGGPGNEQFF
TGTGCCAGCGGTTACGGATTTATAGCGGGAGGGCCTGGCAATGAGCAGTTCTTC
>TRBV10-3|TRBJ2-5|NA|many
CAISDRGIQETQYF
TGTGCCATCAGTGACAGGGGAATCCAAGAGACCCAGTACTTC
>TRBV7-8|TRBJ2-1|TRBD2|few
CASSLLAGGPQFF
TGTGCCAGCAGCTTACTAGCGGGAGGGCCTCAGTTCTTC
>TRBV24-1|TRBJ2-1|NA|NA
CATSDREPGEYEQFF
TGTGCCACCAGTGATAGGGAACCGGGGGAATATGAGCAGTTCTTC
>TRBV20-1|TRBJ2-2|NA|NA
CSGTGGRTGELFF
TGCAGTGGAACTGGGGGCAGGACCGGGGAGCTGTTTTTT
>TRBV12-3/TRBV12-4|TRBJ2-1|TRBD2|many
CASSGLAGIEQFF
TGTGCCAGCTCGGGACTAGCGGGAATTGAGCAGTTCTTC
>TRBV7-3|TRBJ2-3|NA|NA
CASSLTIQGRGTDTQYF
TGTGCCAGCAGCCTAACAATCCAGGGGAGGGGCACAGATACGCAGTATTTT
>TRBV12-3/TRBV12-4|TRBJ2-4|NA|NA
CASRLSALAKNIQYF
TGTGCCAGCAGACTATCCGCCCTAGCCAAAAACATTCAGTACTTC
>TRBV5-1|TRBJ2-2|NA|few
CASSGRGSGELFF
TGCGCCAGCAGCGGCAGGGGATCCGGGGAGCTGTTTTTT
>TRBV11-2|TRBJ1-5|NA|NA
CASSLGARTVGRNQPQHF
TGTGCCAGCAGCTTGGGGGCCCGGACAGTTGGTCGCAATCAGCCCCAGCATTTT
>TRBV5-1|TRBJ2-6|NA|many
CASSFGGNSGANVLTF
TGCGCCAGCAGCTTCGGCGGGAACTCTGGGGCCAACGTCCTGACTTTC